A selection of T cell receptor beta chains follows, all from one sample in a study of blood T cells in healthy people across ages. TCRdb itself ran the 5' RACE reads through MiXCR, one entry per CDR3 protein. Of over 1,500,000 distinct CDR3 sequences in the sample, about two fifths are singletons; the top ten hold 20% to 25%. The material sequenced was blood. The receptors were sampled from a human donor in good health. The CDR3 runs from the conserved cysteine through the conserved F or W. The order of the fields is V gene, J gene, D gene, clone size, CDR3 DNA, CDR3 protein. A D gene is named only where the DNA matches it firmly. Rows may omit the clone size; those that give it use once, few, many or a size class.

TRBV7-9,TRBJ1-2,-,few,TGTGCCAGCAGCTTAGTGTGGGGAGGCTATGGCTACACCTTC,CASSLVWGGYGYTF
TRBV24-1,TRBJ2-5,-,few,TGTGCCACCAGTGTCGGGGGCCGGGAGACCCAGTACTTC,CATSVGGRETQYF
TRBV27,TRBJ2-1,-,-,TGTGCCAGCAGTTTTATGGTTGGTGGGGGGCGCAATGGGCAGTTCTTC,CASSFMVGGGRNGQFF
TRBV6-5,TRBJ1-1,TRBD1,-,TGTGCCAGCAGTTACTACAGGGGATCGAACACTGAAGCTTTCTTT,CASSYYRGSNTEAFF
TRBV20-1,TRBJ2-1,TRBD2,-,TGCAGTGCTAGAGATCTCGGAAGCGGGGGGTACAATGAGCAGTTCTTC,CSARDLGSGGYNEQFF
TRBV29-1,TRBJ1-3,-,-,TGCAGCGTTGAAGGACAGATCGGAAACACCATATATTTT,CSVEGQIGNTIYF
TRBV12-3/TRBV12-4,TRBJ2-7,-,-,TGTGCCAGCAGTTTTTATTTTCGGGGCTCCAGGACGGAGCACGAGCAGTACTTC,CASSFYFRGSRTEHEQYF
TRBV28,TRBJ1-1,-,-,TGTGCCACGGGACGGTTGAACACTGAAGCTTTCTTT,CATGRLNTEAFF
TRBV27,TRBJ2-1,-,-,TGTGCCAGCAGTGCGTTCCATGAGCAGTTCTTC,CASSAFHEQFF
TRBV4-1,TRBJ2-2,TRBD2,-,TGCGCCAGCAGCCAAGATGCGATGTCGCTCGGGGGGACCTCGAACACCGGGGAGCTGTTTTTT,CASSQDAMSLGGTSNTGELFF
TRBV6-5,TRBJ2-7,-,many,TGTGCCAGCAGTCGCAACATCAGAGGCTACGAGCAGTACTTC,CASSRNIRGYEQYF
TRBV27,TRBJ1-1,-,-,TGTGCCAGCAGTTTATTCTCAGAACCATCCTCGAACACTGAAGCTTTCTTT,CASSLFSEPSSNTEAFF